Each of the 5 T cell receptor beta chains below was sequenced from the same sample in a study of T cell repertoires in cytomegalovirus infection. TCRdb reprocessed the reads via MiXCR and lists one record per CDR3 protein. The table lists 310,000 or so distinct CDR3 sequences, 25% of them singletons, with approximately 15% in the top ten. Material: PBMCs. Receptors were obtained from a human donor in good health (CMV status not recorded). Some clones in this sample may be carry-over from other donors' samples.

The rearrangement joins TRBV18 to TRBJ2-4, with D uncertain. Germline CDR1 and CDR2: KGHSH and LQKENI. The ends were cut back, 0 bases at V and 6 bases at J, with 9 bases in the middle. This CDR3 is built from 14 residues. This chain's CDR3 is CASSPPASRNIQYF. The CDR3 DNA is TGTGCCAGCTCACCACCGGCATCTAGAAACATTCAGTACTTC.

At least ten counts were recorded for this clonotype. The chain recombines TRBV28 with TRBJ1-1, with 8 bases identical to TRBD1. The germline V gene has CDR1 MDHEN and CDR2 SYDVKM. This CDR3 is 13 amino acids long. J lost 0 bases, V lost 9 bases, and 3 bases had no gene match. CDR3 DNA sequence: TGTGCCAGTGACAGGGGAGTGAACACTGAAGCTTTCTTT. Translation: CASDRGVNTEAFF.

This clonotype was seen only a few times. The chain joins TRBV28 to TRBJ2-7; TRBD2 matches 11 bases. This CDR3 has 16 amino acids. Looked up from germline, CDR1 is MDHEN and CDR2 is SYDVKM. The junction had 6 bases not matched to a gene; V was cut back by 5 bases and J by 0 bases. The CDR3 here is CASSPWGLADSYEQYF. The CDR3 bases are TGTGCCAGCAGTCCCTGGGGACTAGCGGACTCCTACGAGCAGTACTTC.

This chain connects TRBV4-1 to TRBJ2-2, with D possibly called TRBD1 or TRBD2 (5 bases each). Trimming stripped 0 bases from V and 5 bases from J, with 10 bases between. CDR3 length equals 15 residues. Germline lookup yields CDR1 MGHRA and CDR2 YSYEKL. The CDR3 DNA is TGCGCCAGCAGCCAAGAAACGGGACGGACCGGGGAGCTGTTTTTT. Its protein is CASSQETGRTGELFF.

The chain recombines TRBV12-3 or TRBV12-4 with TRBJ2-7; 7 nucleotides match TRBD1. Trimming at V came to 5 bases and at J to 9 bases, leaving 7 bases not matched to a gene. The CDR3 runs 12 residues. CDR3: CASSPRQGWQYF. The CDR3, as DNA: TGTGCCAGCAGTCCTCGACAGGGCTGGCAGTACTTC.